This entry is about one T cell receptor beta chain. Its cognate antigen is unknown. Germline CDR1 is SQVTM and CDR2 is ANQGSEA. V dropped 6 bases and J dropped 9 bases, with 12 bases sitting between them. This CDR3 comprises 11 residues. The data belong to a study of CD8 T cells in Susac syndrome. Notes on the study in general: The study's TCR sequencing and HLA analysis drew on a certain number of individuals. That number was acknowledged as relatively small.

It was with random hexamers that roughly 0.45 to 1 ug RNA was reverse transcribed. A multiplex approach, immunoSEQ multiplex PCR, amplified TCR beta CDR3 across 54 Vbeta and 13 Jbeta. TCRdb reanalysed the immunoSEQ multiplex PCR reads using MiXCR and keeps one entry per CDR3 protein. The table shows some 120,000 distinct CDR3 sequences, with 85% to 95% occurring only once. TCR beta sequencing was performed on blood CD8+ and CD4+ T cells. Both CD4+ and CD8+ T cells were negatively isolated, and TEMRA cells underwent FACS enrichment. The source material was CD8+ T cells from PBMCs. The TCR was taken from a human donor in good health. The rearrangement joins TRBV29-1 to TRBJ2-1; D gene ambiguous. The CDR3 sequence: CSVATDGEQFF. The CDR3 DNA follows: TGCAGCGTGGCTACAGACGGTGAGCAGTTCTTC.